The 24 T cell receptor beta chains presented below share a single source sample, sequenced in a study of blood T cell repertoires in COVID-19. Only in-frame clones appear in the TCRdb table, and some are missing; sequencing was by immunoSEQ multiplex PCR. The sample gives 150,000 to 180,000 clones, 75% to 90% of which show up once; 2.4% is in the top ten. Sequencing was performed on peripheral blood. Receptors were obtained from a woman aged 70-85 years with acute or convalescent COVID-19.

The rearrangement links TRBV5-1 to TRBJ2-7; 12 nucleotides match TRBD1. The CDR3 runs to 14 residues. Losses at the gene ends were 4 bases for V and 6 bases for J; bases not matched to a gene: 5. Germline lookup yields CDR1 SGHRS and CDR2 YFSETQ. This chain's CDR3 is CASSLRDRGREQYF. CDR3 coding DNA: TGCGCCAGCAGCCTAAGGGACAGGGGGCGCGAGCAGTACTTC.

The chain links TRBV2 to TRBJ1-1; TRBD1 aligns across 9 bases. The CDR3 length is 14 residues. The germline V gene encodes CDR1 SNHLY and CDR2 FYNNEI. The V and J ends lost 4 bases and 5 bases, in that order; junction bases with no gene match: 5. The CDR3 nucleotides are TGTGCCAGCAGTGTTCAGACAGGGGGGACTGAAGCTTTCTTT. This gives the protein CASSVQTGGTEAFF.

The chain joins TRBV7-2 to TRBJ2-3; 9 positions agree with TRBD2. Germline V gene data show CDR1 as SGHTA and CDR2 as FQGNSA. The CDR3 consists of 16 residues. Unmatched junction bases numbered 7, after V lost 4 bases and J lost 2 bases. The CDR3 spells CASSSRAGGYTDTQYF. In DNA form, the CDR3 reads TGTGCCAGCAGCTCCCGAGCGGGGGGATACACAGATACGCAGTATTTT.

The gene calls are TRBV30 and TRBJ1-2; D is uncertain. V shed 3 bases and J shed 7 bases, with 15 bases lying between them. This CDR3 has 13 amino acids. The germline CDR1 and CDR2 sequences are GTSNPN and SVGIG (reference sequence). The DNA for the CDR3 is TGTGCCTGGAGGTCGGCAGGAGGCCGTGGCTACACCTTC. Its translation is CAWRSAGGRGYTF.

The chain has TRBV5-1 and TRBJ2-5, with 8 bases identical to TRBD1. Trimming took 4 bases from V and 5 from J; bases not matched to a gene: 4. Germline assignment: CDR1 SGHRS and CDR2 YFSETQ. This CDR3 is built from 13 residues. CDR3 sequence reads: CASSPDRVETQYF. The CDR3, as DNA: TGCGCCAGCAGCCCGGACAGGGTGGAGACCCAGTACTTC.

The J gene is TRBJ1-6, the V gene TRBV28; 8 nucleotides align to TRBD1. The CDR3 contains 17 residues. Looked up from germline, CDR1 is MDHEN and CDR2 is SYDVKM. V was pared by 4 bases and J by 4 bases, with 9 bases of the junction left unmatched. CDR3 sequence reads: CASSSGQGGVYNSPLHF. The CDR3 nucleotides are TGTGCCAGCAGTTCCGGACAGGGAGGAGTATATAATTCACCCCTCCACTTT.

This sequence joins TRBV14 and TRBJ2-5; 10 nucleotides match TRBD2. Trimming at V came to 3 bases and at J to 4 bases, leaving 14 bases not matched to a gene. This CDR3 spans 18 amino acids. Germline-derived CDR1 and CDR2 are SGHDN and FVKESK. The CDR3 loop reads CASSHPLKERGGRETQYF. The CDR3 DNA follows: TGTGCCAGCAGCCACCCATTAAAGGAGCGGGGGGGCCGAGAGACCCAGTACTTC.

This rearrangement joins TRBV9 to TRBJ1-2, with D possibly being TRBD1 (6 bases). This CDR3 spans 17 amino acids. V was trimmed by 5 bases and J by 0 bases, leaving 20 bases between them. Germline loops: CDR1 SGDLS, CDR2 YYNGEE. The CDR3 sequence: CASRGTGNEWSNYGYTF. The CDR3 DNA sequence: TGTGCCAGCAGGGGAACAGGGAACGAGTGGTCTAACTATGGCTACACCTTC.

The V and J genes are TRBV2 and TRBJ1-3, with TRBD1 as a possible D gene (5 bases). The ends were cut back, 3 bases at V and 3 bases at J, with 12 bases in the middle. CDR1 SNHLY and CDR2 FYNNEI come from the germline V gene. CDR3 size: 15 residues. The CDR3 loop is CASSEHRGIGNTIYF. CDR3 DNA: TGTGCCAGCAGTGAGCACCGGGGGATTGGAAACACCATATATTTT. The full variable domain, with the rest looked up from reference TRBV2 and TRBJ1-3, is EPEVTQTPSHQVTQMGQEVILRCVPISNHLYFYWYRQILGQKVEFLVSFYNNEISEKSEIFDDQFSVERPDGSNFTLKIRSTKLEDSAMYFCASSEHRGIGNTIYFGEGSWLTVV.

The chain couples TRBV30 to TRBJ2-4, with 8 positions matching TRBD1. This CDR3 has 18 residues. Per the germline V gene, CDR1 is GTSNPN and CDR2 is SVGIG (reference sequence). The V gene end was trimmed by 3 bases and the J gene end by 0 bases; junction bases not matched to a gene: 13. CDR3 coding DNA: TGTGCCTGGAGCCGGGACAGGAACGAACGTTTAGCCAAAAACATTCAGTACTTC. It yields the protein CAWSRDRNERLAKNIQYF.

This clone showed up just once. The chain employs TRBV7-9 and TRBJ1-6, with D maybe TRBD1 (6 bases). The CDR3 loop spans 14 amino acids. V was trimmed by 1 base and J by 7 bases, leaving 8 bases between them. The germline V gene encodes CDR1 SEHNR and CDR2 FQNEAQ (reference sequence). The CDR3 spells CASSLEGDNSPLHF. The CDR3 DNA reads as TGTGCCAGCAGCTTAGAGGGGGACAATTCACCCCTCCACTTT.

Concerning this clone itself: As the CDR3 is not closed by the conserved phenylalanine or tryptophan, this likely results from a read error. The DNA is omitted, as the CDR3 cannot be located on it reliably, and the CDR3 follows TCRdb's listing. This rearrangement joins TRBV30 to TRBJ2-7; the DNA was not compared with TRBD2, the D call given in the table. The CDR3 is made up of 12 amino acids, end residues included. Per germline, CDR1 GTSNPN and CDR2 SVGIG (reference sequence). CDR3 sequence: CAWALAGGDLSL.

The rearrangement uses TRBV27 and TRBJ1-1, with TRBD1 identical over 10 bases. The V gene's germline CDR1 is MNHEY and CDR2 SMNVEV (reference sequence). The CDR3 contains 17 residues. Trimming removed 7 bases from V and 1 base from J; junction bases left unmatched: 12. For the CDR3, the DNA is TGTGCCAGCACTCGGGACAGGGGAATTTTGGGGAACACTGAAGCTTTCTTT. Protein sequence: CASTRDRGILGNTEAFF.

The chain employs TRBV5-1 and TRBJ2-5, with 12 positions matching TRBD2. CDR3 length equals 20 residues. The germline CDR1 and CDR2 sequences are SGHRS and YFSETQ. The ends lost 4 bases at V and 2 bases at J; junction bases unmatched: 18. The CDR3 spells CASSHRHLTSGGLSQETQYF. CDR3 coding DNA: TGCGCCAGCAGCCATCGACATTTGACTAGCGGGGGCCTGTCTCAAGAGACCCAGTACTTC.

This clone appeared a single time. The chain recombines TRBV6-6 with TRBJ1-6; 8 bases fit TRBD1. CDR1 MNHNY and CDR2 SVGAGI come from the germline V gene (reference sequence). Losses at the gene ends were 2 bases for V and 5 bases for J; bases not matched to a gene: 5. This CDR3 contains 16 residues. DNA of the CDR3: TGTGCCAGCAGTTACCCCACAGGGGGAGATAATTCACCCCTCCACTTT. Its translation is CASSYPTGGDNSPLHF.

The J gene is TRBJ1-1, the V gene TRBV7-8; TRBD1 matches at 8 bases. J was trimmed by 2 bases and V by 5 bases; bases with no gene match: 4. Germline CDR1 reads SGHVS; CDR2 reads FQNEAQ. The length of the CDR3 is 14 residues. DNA for the CDR3: TGTGCCAGCAGCCCAACAGGGGGTAACACTGAAGCTTTCTTT. Protein sequence: CASSPTGGNTEAFF.

This chain uses TRBV7-2 with TRBJ2-5; 10 positions agree with TRBD2. The CDR3 runs 17 residues. The V gene's germline CDR1 is SGHTA and CDR2 FQGNSA. V shed 0 bases and J 2 bases; nucleotides not matched to a gene: 6. In nucleotides, the CDR3 is TGTGCCAGCAGCTTAGCCTCCAGCGGGAGGGTACAAGAGACCCAGTACTTC. Its protein is CASSLASSGRVQETQYF.

DNA of the CDR3: TGCGCCAGCACTCGGGCTTCCGGGACAGGAGCTAACTATGGCTACACCTTC. Translating gives CASTRASGTGANYGYTF. V is TRBV5-1 and J is TRBJ1-2; TRBD1 matches at 8 bases. This CDR3 contains 17 residues. J was trimmed by 0 bases and V by 6 bases; bases with no gene match: 13. The germline gives CDR1 SGHRS, CDR2 YFSETQ.

This CDR3 reads CASAGTGKSEQYF. CDR3 DNA sequence: TGTGCCAGTGCCGGGACAGGGAAGTCCGAGCAGTACTTC. V usage is TRBV19 and J usage is TRBJ2-7, with TRBD1 identical over 9 bases. The length of the CDR3 is 13 residues. Germline loops: CDR1 LNHDA, CDR2 SQIVND (reference sequence). The V gene end was trimmed by 8 bases and the J gene end by 6 bases; junction bases not matched to a gene: 8.

The chain recombines TRBV5-1 with TRBJ1-1; D is possibly TRBD1 (6 bases). The CDR3 has 15 amino acids. The germline V gene encodes CDR1 SGHRS and CDR2 YFSETQ. V lost 2 bases and J 1 base, leaving 12 bases between the germline ends. CDR3 coding DNA: TGCGCCAGCAGCTTCTCAGGGGTGGAGAACACTGAAGCTTTCTTT. Protein: CASSFSGVENTEAFF.

The DNA for the CDR3 is TGTGCCAGCTCACCCCCCGGTAATGTCTTCTCCTACGAGCAGTACTTC. Translating gives CASSPPGNVFSYEQYF. The rearrangement joins TRBV18 to TRBJ2-7, with unresolved D. This CDR3 is 16 amino acids long. The germline V gene encodes CDR1 KGHSH and CDR2 LQKENI. The V end lost 3 bases, the J end lost 0 bases, and 15 bases lay between the germline ends.

The V call is TRBV3-1 (or the pseudogene TRBV3-2), the J call TRBJ2-1; 15 bases match TRBD2. The V segment lost 3 bases and the J segment 10 bases; nucleotides outside the gene matches: 7. The CDR3 consists of 16 residues. CDR1 is LGHDT and CDR2 is YNNKEL in the germline V gene (reference sequence). The CDR3, as DNA: TGTGCCAGCAGCCAGAGGACTAGCGGGGGGGCCAAAGAGCAGTTCTTC. Translation gives CASSQRTSGGAKEQFF.

The chain recombines TRBV18 with TRBJ2-3, with 8 positions matching TRBD1. Germline V gives CDR1 KGHSH, CDR2 LQKENI. The CDR3 has 15 residues. After removal of 4 bases from V and 3 bases from J, the junction contained 6 bases not matched to a gene. CDR3 nucleotide sequence: TGTGCCAGCTCACTTAGGACAGGGTTAACAGATACGCAGTATTTT. It translates to CASSLRTGLTDTQYF.

This chain joins TRBV7-9 and TRBJ2-5; D might be TRBD1 (6 bases). Germline CDR1 SEHNR, CDR2 FQNEAQ (reference sequence). V was shortened by 1 base and J by 5 bases, with 20 bases between the two germline ends. The CDR3 has 17 residues. The DNA for the CDR3 is TGTGCCAGCAGCTTAGGACCGGGACACATGGAGTGGGAGACCCAGTACTTC. This sequence encodes CASSLGPGHMEWETQYF.